The source of this TCR beta chain is a study of neurological immune-mediated disorders. Background on the study: Multiple sclerosis patients numbered roughly 35, with approximately 30 relapsing-remitting and 3 secondary progressive.

One entry per CDR3 protein results from TCRdb running MiXCR on the 5' RACE reads. The sample yields some 43,000 distinct CDR3 sequences, 2% to 2.5% seen once. This clonotype has a count of ten or more. The J segment lost 3 bases and the V segment lost 7 bases, leaving 6 bases of the junction unmatched. The CDR3 sequence is 14 residues long. Germline assignment: CDR1 DFQATT and CDR2 SNEGSKA (reference sequence). It was from 2 million PBMCs stored at -80 C that the unsorted libraries were obtained. This receptor was identified in a man aged 30 to 45 with multiple sclerosis. The sequenced sample consisted of PBMCs. V and J are TRBV20-1 and TRBJ2-3; 11 positions match TRBD2. The CDR3 is CSGLAGGSTDTQYF. The DNA of the CDR3 is TGCAGTGGCCTAGCGGGGGGATCGACAGATACGCAGTATTTT.